The sequence of this T cell receptor (beta chain) was determined in a study of cytomegalovirus exposure and HLA in healthy donors. Study-wide results and caveats: Apart from CMV serostatus, no immune exposure information was available. Per published accounts, TCR beta sequences correctly predicted the HLA-A and HLA-B alleles of most subjects.

The PCR made use of 60 Vbeta and 13 Jbeta primers. Method: immunoSEQ multiplex PCR; TCRdb's copy keeps in-frame clones and lacks some. Altogether about 140,000 clones are present, roughly four fifths being singletons, with the ten largest covering 1.3%. This clone occurred once. What it binds is unknown. V was shortened by 2 bases and J by 4 bases, with 12 bases between the two germline ends. Per the germline V gene, CDR1 is KGHSH and CDR2 is LQKENI. CDR3 length: 15 amino acids. Input material: PBMCs. This TCR was sampled from a woman in her thirties or forties in good health and CMV-seronegative. The chain employs TRBV18 and TRBJ2-1; a possible D gene is TRBD2 (6 bases). DNA for the CDR3: TGTGCCAGCTCACCATTAGCGGCGGGGTACAATGAGCAGTTCTTC. It encodes CASSPLAAGYNEQFF.